Sequencing of this T cell receptor (beta chain) was carried out in a study of shared clonotypes between healthy human individuals. Only CD45RO-negative cells positively selected for CCR7 counted as naive CD8 cells, so terminally differentiated effector memory CD45RA+ cells were excluded. There were no recent acute infections or vaccinations among the donors, who were healthy HIV-negative adults. The assay was immunoSEQ multiplex PCR, and TCRdb's table has in-frame clones only and misses some. The table includes some 2,100,000 clones, 85% to 95% detected once. V lost 3 bases, J lost 1 base, and 10 bases lay in between. The V gene's germline CDR1 is SGHTA and CDR2 FQGNSA. The CDR3 has 14 amino acids.

The source of this sequence is a man in his late teens or twenties in good health. Some clones in this sample may be carry-over from other donors' samples. The sample taken for sequencing was naive CD8+ T cells from PBMCs. The chain links TRBV7-2 to TRBJ2-7; D perhaps matches TRBD2 (6 bases). The CDR3 coding sequence is TGTGCCAGCAGCTTTGGGACTCCTTCCTACGAGCAGTACTTC. Its protein product is CASSFGTPSYEQYF.